This T cell receptor beta chain was sequenced in a study of CD4 and CD8 cells across lung adenocarcinoma regions. On this clonotype itself: One junction end disagrees with the germline gene, perhaps due to a read error.

Localized lung adenocarcinoma, a non-small cell lung cancer, affected the donors. TCRdb itself ran the PCR reads through MiXCR, one entry per CDR3 protein. Of about 23,000 distinct CDR3 sequences in the sample, 45% to 60% are singletons; the top ten hold about 21%. Per germline, CDR1 MNHNS and CDR2 SASEGT. This CDR3 comprises 15 residues. The TCR comes from a male donor with lung adenocarcinoma. The CD4 and CD8 labels of this study may be unreliable. The genes are TRBV6-1 and TRBJ2-2, with D possibly called TRBD1 or TRBD2 (5 bases each). Sequencing was performed on CD4+ T cells from the center of a lung tumor. CDR3 nucleotide sequence: TGTGCCAGGAGACTCCAGGCCGGAAGCACCGGGGCGCTGTATTTT. This gives the protein CARRLQAGSTGALYF.